The 11 T cell receptor beta chains below come from one sample, sequenced in a study of cytomegalovirus exposure and HLA in healthy donors. The PCR ran on 60 Vbeta and 13 Jbeta primers. Sequenced by immunoSEQ multiplex PCR; TCRdb stores in-frame clones only, minus some. The sample comprises under 200,000 clones, roughly 87% of which are singletons, and 1.5% rests with the top ten. The source material was PBMCs. Receptors were obtained from a girl aged 5-17 years in good health and CMV-seropositive.

This chain connects TRBV28 to TRBJ2-1, with 8 bases fitting TRBD2. This CDR3 is 14 amino acids long. Germline CDR1 is MDHEN and CDR2 is SYDVKM. V lost 8 bases to trimming and J lost 11 bases; unmatched junction nucleotides: 14. The CDR3 DNA is TGTGCCAGCGAAACCCGGACTAGCCAGTGGCAGCAGTTCTTC. Its protein is CASETRTSQWQQFF.

The CDR3 here is CASSPWGRANEKLFF. For the CDR3, the DNA is TGTGCCAGCAGTCCCTGGGGGCGAGCTAATGAAAAACTGTTTTTT. The rearrangement uses TRBV28 and TRBJ1-4; a possible D gene is TRBD1 (6 bases). Looked up from germline, CDR1 is MDHEN and CDR2 is SYDVKM. Trimming pared 5 bases from V and 3 bases from J, leaving 13 bases between. The CDR3 sequence is 15 residues long.

V usage is TRBV2 and J usage is TRBJ1-4; maybe TRBD1 (5 bases). The CDR3 spans 15 residues. The V gene's germline CDR1 is SNHLY and CDR2 FYNNEI. The ends were cut back, 0 bases at V and 2 bases at J, with 7 bases in the middle. The CDR3 bases are TGTGCCAGCAGTGAAGCCGGGGGTACTAATGAAAAACTGTTTTTT. This encodes CASSEAGGTNEKLFF. The full variable domain, in which reference TRBV2 and TRBJ1-4 provide the parts outside the CDR3, is EPEVTQTPSHQVTQMGQEVILRCVPISNHLYFYWYRQILGQKVEFLVSFYNNEISEKSEIFDDQFSVERPDGSNFTLKIRSTKLEDSAMYFCASSEAGGTNEKLFFGSGTQLSVL.

V and J are TRBV5-1 and TRBJ2-2; 7 positions match TRBD1. The CDR3 has 17 amino acids. The germline V gene encodes CDR1 SGHRS and CDR2 YFSETQ. J gave up 5 bases and V 0 bases, and 10 bases lay outside the gene matches. CDR3 sequence reads: CASSLARDSEWTGELFF. The CDR3 nucleotides read TGCGCCAGCAGCTTGGCCCGGGACAGTGAATGGACCGGGGAGCTGTTTTTT.

This chain links TRBV19 with TRBJ2-2, with 7 bases identical to TRBD2. The ends lost 1 base at V and 4 bases at J; junction bases unmatched: 9. The CDR3 extends over 17 amino acids. Germline CDR1 LNHDA, CDR2 SQIVND (reference sequence). The CDR3 spells CASSIGEGLAATGELFF. DNA for the CDR3: TGTGCCAGTAGTATAGGGGAGGGGCTAGCGGCCACCGGGGAGCTGTTTTTT.

The rearrangement joins TRBV7-9 to TRBJ2-3; D possibly corresponds to TRBD1 (5 bases). The length of the CDR3 is 15 residues. The germline V gene has CDR1 SEHNR and CDR2 FQNEAQ (reference sequence). Trimming shortened V by 1 base and J by 1 base, and 9 bases separated the two germline ends. As DNA, the CDR3 is TGTGCCAGCAGCTTAGACGGCAGGGGCACAGATACGCAGTATTTT. Its protein is CASSLDGRGTDTQYF.

J is TRBJ2-1 and V is TRBV11-1, with 13 bases that match TRBD2. The CDR3 spans 15 residues. The V gene's germline CDR1 is SGHAT and CDR2 FQDESV (reference sequence). The V gene end was trimmed by 2 bases and the J gene end by 9 bases; junction bases not matched to a gene: 4. The CDR3 reads CASSLLTSGRGEQFF. DNA of the CDR3: TGTGCCAGCAGCTTATTAACTAGCGGGAGGGGTGAGCAGTTCTTC.

The rearrangement uses TRBV11-2 and TRBJ2-7; 9 nucleotides align to TRBD2. Germline assignment: CDR1 SGHAT and CDR2 FQNNGV. The J segment lost 2 bases and the V segment lost 6 bases, leaving 8 bases of the junction unmatched. CDR3 size: 15 residues. In nucleotides, the CDR3 is TGTGCCAGCAGTTTGACTAGCGGTGCGCCCTACGAGCAGTACTTC. This codes for CASSLTSGAPYEQYF.

The CDR3 loop reads CASSVLLTDTQYF. The DNA for the CDR3 is TGTGCCAGCAGCGTCTTACTCACAGATACGCAGTATTTT. The chain is built from TRBV9 and TRBJ2-3; D gene uncertain. Germline V CDR1 and CDR2: SGDLS, YYNGEE. The CDR3 has 13 residues. Trimming removed 2 bases at V and 2 bases at J, with 6 bases between.

The chain combines TRBV7-2 with TRBJ1-1; 7 bases are a match to TRBD1. The V gene end was trimmed by 4 bases and the J gene end by 4 bases; junction bases not matched to a gene: 3. Germline V CDR1 and CDR2: SGHTA, FQGNSA. This CDR3 is 13 amino acids long. CDR3 residues: CASSSAGGTEAFF. In DNA, the CDR3 is TGTGCCAGCAGCTCAGCAGGGGGCACTGAAGCTTTCTTT.

V usage is TRBV7-2 and J usage is TRBJ2-7; TRBD2 agrees at 10 bases. This CDR3 has 15 residues. Germline V gene sequence: CDR1 SGHTA, CDR2 FQGNSA. V trimming: 3 bases; J trimming: 2 bases; junction bases outside the gene matches: 4. The CDR3 loop reads CASSFIAGGPYEQYF. CDR3 coding DNA: TGTGCCAGCAGCTTTATAGCGGGAGGCCCCTACGAGCAGTACTTC.